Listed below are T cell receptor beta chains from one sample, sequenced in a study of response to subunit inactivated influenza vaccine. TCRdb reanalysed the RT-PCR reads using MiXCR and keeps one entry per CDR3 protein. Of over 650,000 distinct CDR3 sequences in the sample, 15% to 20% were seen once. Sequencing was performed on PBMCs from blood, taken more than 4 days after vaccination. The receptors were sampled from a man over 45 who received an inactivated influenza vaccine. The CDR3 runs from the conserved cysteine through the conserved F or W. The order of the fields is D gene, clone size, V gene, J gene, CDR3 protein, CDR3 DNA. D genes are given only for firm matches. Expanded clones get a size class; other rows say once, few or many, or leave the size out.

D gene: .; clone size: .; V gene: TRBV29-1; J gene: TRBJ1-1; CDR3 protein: CSATSWGPEAFF; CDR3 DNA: TGCAGCGCAACCTCGTGGGGGCCTGAAGCTTTCTTT
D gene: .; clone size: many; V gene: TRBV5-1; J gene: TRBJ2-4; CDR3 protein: CASSPMGQLGSGIQYF; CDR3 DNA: TGCGCCAGCAGCCCCATGGGACAACTTGGATCGGGCATTCAGTACTTC
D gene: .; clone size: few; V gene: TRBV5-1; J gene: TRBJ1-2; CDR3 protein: CASSLIGDDGYTF; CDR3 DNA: TGCGCCAGCAGCTTGATAGGGGACGATGGCTACACCTTC
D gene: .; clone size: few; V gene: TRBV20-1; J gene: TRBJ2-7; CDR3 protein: CSARAGSRSYEQYF; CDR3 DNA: TGCAGTGCTAGAGCGGGGTCCCGCTCCTACGAGCAGTACTTC
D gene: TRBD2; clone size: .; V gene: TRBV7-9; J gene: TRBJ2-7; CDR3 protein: CASSLGGSGIYEQYF; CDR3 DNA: TGTGCCAGCAGCTTAGGTGGTAGCGGGATCTACGAGCAGTACTTC
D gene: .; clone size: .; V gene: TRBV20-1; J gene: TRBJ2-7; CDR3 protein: CSAWTMRSYEQYF; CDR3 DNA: TGCAGTGCTTGGACTATGCGCTCCTACGAGCAGTACTTC
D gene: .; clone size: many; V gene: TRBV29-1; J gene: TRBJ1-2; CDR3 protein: CSAEGDSKGYTF; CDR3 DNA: TGCAGCGCCGAGGGCGATTCGAAAGGCTACACCTTC
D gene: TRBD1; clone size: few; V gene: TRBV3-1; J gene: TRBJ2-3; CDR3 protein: CASSQWDRSQVPSTDTQYF; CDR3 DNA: TGTGCCAGCAGCCAATGGGACAGGAGTCAGGTCCCTAGCACAGATACGCAGTATTTT
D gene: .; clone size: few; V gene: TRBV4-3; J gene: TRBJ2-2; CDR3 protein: CASSRLPGPYTGELFF; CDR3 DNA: TGCGCCAGCAGCCGCCTACCGGGACCCTACACCGGGGAGCTGTTTTTT
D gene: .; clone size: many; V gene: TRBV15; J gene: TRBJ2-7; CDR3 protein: CATSRPPTYEQYF; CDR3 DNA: TGTGCCACCAGTAGACCCCCAACCTACGAGCAGTACTTC
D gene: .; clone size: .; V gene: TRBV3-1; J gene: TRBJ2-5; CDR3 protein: CASSQDTAKRGEETQYF; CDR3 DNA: TGTGCCAGCAGCCAAGATACGGCCAAGAGAGGGGAGGAGACCCAGTACTTC
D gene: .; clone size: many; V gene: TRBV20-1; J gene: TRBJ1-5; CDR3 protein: CSAQGLHSNQPQHF; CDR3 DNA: TGCAGTGCCCAGGGCCTCCATAGCAATCAGCCCCAGCATTTT
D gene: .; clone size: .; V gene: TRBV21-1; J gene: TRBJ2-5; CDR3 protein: CASSKGQGILLTETQYF; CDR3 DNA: TGTGCCAGCAGCAAAGGACAGGGTATCCTCCTGACCGAGACCCAGTACTTC
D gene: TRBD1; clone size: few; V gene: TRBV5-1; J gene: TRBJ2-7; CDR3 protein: CASGQGQNYEQYF; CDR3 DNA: TGCGCCAGCGGACAGGGACAAAACTACGAGCAGTACTTC
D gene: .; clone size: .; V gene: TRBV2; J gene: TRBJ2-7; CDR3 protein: CASSEETGIRSYEQYF; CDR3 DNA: TGTGCCAGCAGTGAAGAAACAGGGATCAGGTCCTACGAGCAGTACTTC
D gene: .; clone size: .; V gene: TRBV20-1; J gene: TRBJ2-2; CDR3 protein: CSVRIQGFTGELFF; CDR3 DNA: TGCAGTGTCCGCATACAGGGTTTCACCGGGGAGCTGTTTTTT
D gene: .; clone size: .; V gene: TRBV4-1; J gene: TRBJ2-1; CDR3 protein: CASSQGLAITYNEQFF; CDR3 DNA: TGCGCCAGCAGCCAGGGGCTAGCGATAACCTACAATGAGCAGTTCTTC
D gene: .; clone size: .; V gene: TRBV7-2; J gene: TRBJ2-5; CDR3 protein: CASSWLSGAGWETQYF; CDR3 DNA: TGTGCCAGCAGCTGGCTGTCGGGGGCCGGTTGGGAGACCCAGTACTTC
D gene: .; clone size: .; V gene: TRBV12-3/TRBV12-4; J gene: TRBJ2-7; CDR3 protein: CASRQGRYEQYF; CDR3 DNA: TGTGCCAGCAGACAGGGACGCTACGAGCAGTACTTC
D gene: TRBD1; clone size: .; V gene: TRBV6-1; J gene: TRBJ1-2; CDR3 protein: CASSGQTGAYGYTF; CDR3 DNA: TGTGCCAGCAGTGGTCAGACAGGGGCCTATGGCTACACCTTC
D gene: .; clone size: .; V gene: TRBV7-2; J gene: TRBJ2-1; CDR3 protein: CASSPGLLYNEQFF; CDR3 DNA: TGTGCCAGCAGCCCGGGACTCCTCTACAATGAGCAGTTCTTC
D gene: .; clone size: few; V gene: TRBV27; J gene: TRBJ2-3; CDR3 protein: CASSFSSMTDTQYF; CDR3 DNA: TGTGCCAGCAGTTTTTCTAGTATGACAGATACGCAGTATTTT
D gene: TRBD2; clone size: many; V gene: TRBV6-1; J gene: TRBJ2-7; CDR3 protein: CASSGPGLATPYEQYF; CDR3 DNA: TGTGCCAGCAGTGGACCGGGACTAGCGACCCCCTACGAGCAGTACTTC
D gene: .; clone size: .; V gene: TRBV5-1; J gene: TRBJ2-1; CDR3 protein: CASSLAFNEQFF; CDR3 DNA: TGCGCCAGCAGCTTGGCGTTCAATGAGCAGTTCTTC
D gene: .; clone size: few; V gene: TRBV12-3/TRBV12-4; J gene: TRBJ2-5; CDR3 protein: CASTFRAGEGQYF; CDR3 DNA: TGTGCCAGCACGTTTCGGGCAGGGGAGGGCCAGTACTTC
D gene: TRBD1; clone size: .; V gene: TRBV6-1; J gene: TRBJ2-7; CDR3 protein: CASSPLGGTGEYEQYF; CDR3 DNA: TGTGCCAGCAGTCCCCTCGGGGGGACAGGGGAATACGAGCAGTACTTC
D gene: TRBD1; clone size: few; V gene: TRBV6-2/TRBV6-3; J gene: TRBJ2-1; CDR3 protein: CASSRDSNNEQFF; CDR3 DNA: TGTGCCAGCAGTCGGGACAGCAACAATGAGCAGTTCTTC
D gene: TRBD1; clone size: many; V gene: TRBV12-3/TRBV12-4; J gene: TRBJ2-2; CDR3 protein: CASKSTGSAGELFF; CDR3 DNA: TGTGCCAGCAAATCGACAGGGTCCGCCGGGGAGCTGTTTTTT
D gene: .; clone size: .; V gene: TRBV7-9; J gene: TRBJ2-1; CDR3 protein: CASSLAANEKFF; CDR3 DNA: TGTGCCAGCAGCTTAGCCGCTAATGAGAAGTTCTTC
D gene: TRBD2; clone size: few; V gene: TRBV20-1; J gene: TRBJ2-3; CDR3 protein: CSARVLQPGRGTDTQYF; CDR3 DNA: TGCAGTGCTAGAGTTCTACAGCCGGGGAGGGGCACAGATACGCAGTATTTT
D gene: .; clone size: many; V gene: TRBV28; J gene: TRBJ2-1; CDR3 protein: CASSLSFGPKRKYNEQFF; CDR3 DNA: TGTGCCAGCAGTCTCAGTTTCGGGCCAAAAAGAAAATACAATGAGCAGTTCTTC
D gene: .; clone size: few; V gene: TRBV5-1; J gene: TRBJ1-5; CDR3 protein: CASSNDRLSNQPQHF; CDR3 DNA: TGCGCCAGCAGCAATGACCGACTTAGCAATCAGCCCCAGCATTTT
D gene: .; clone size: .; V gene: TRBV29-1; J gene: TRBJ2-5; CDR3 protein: CSAFLRVTQYF; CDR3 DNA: TGCAGCGCCTTTCTCAGGGTTACCCAGTACTTC
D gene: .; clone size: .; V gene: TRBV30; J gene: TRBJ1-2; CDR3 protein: CAWSVVGHDYGYTF; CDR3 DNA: TGTGCCTGGAGTGTAGTAGGGCACGACTATGGCTACACCTTC
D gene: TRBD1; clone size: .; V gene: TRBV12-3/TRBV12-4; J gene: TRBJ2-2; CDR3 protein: CASSRGTGGRFIGELFF; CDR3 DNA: TGTGCCAGCAGTAGAGGGACAGGGGGCAGATTCATCGGGGAGCTGTTTTTT
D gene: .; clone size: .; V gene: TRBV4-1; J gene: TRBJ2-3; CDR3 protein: CASSLFLGRSTDTQYF; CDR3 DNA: TGCGCCAGCAGCCTCTTTCTAGGGAGAAGCACAGATACGCAGTATTTT
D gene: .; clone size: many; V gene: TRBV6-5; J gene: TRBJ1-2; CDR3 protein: CASSYSSGSGYTF; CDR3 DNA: TGTGCCAGCAGTTACTCGTCAGGATCTGGCTACACCTTC
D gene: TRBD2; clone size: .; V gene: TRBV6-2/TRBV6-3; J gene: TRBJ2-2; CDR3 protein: CASSYSPSGDTGELFF; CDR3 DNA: TGTGCCAGCAGTTACTCCCCTAGCGGAGACACCGGGGAGCTGTTTTTT